Following are 20 T cell receptor beta chains from one sample sequenced in a study of T cells in Graves' hyperthyroidism and ophthalmopathy (dated by TCRdb to the late 2010s). Preparation of the library involved multiplex PCR. TCRdb records Illumina HiSeq 2000 as the sequencer. Amplification of TCR beta CDR3 regions was carried out from RNA transcripts. A first-round RT-PCR of the TCR CDR3 used the HTBI primer set with the Qiagen OneStep RT-PCR kit. TCRdb passed the public sequencing reads through fastp at Q25 and MiXCR, retaining productive beta sequences. Rows merge per CDR3 protein into single entries with the most common DNA and genes. The sample contains around 480,000 distinct CDR3 sequences, about 15% of them found a single time. The ten biggest clones cover over 15% of the sample. Specimen: blood. The receptors derive from a woman younger than 30 with Graves' hyperthyroidism.

As concerns this clonotype: A read error may be the cause here, since a much bigger clone is one base away. The rearrangement links TRBV3-1 to TRBJ1-2; D gene unclear. Germline CDR1 reads LGHDT; CDR2 reads YNNKEL (reference sequence). This CDR3 is built from 13 residues. CDR3 region: CASGQRKDYGYTF. The DNA for the CDR3 is TGTGCCAGCGGCCAAAGAAAAGACTATGGCTACACCTTC.

This clonotype showed up just once. This may be a read error, as it is one base from a much larger clone. The chain is built from TRBV19 and TRBJ2-1; 12 bases are shared with TRBD2. The length of the CDR3 is 17 residues. Germline V gene lookup returns CDR1 LNHDA and CDR2 SQIVND (reference sequence). CDR3 in DNA: TGTGTCAGTAGTATCCGGACTAGCGGGACCGATGAAAATGAGCAGTTCTTC. It specifies CVSSIRTSGTDENEQFF.

The CDR3 nucleotides read TGTGCCAGTAGTATGGCAGGGTTAGGTCAGCCCCAGCATTTT. This codes for CASSMAGLGQPQHF. The rearrangement links TRBV19 to TRBJ1-5; D is perhaps TRBD1 (5 bases). Trimming took 3 bases from V and 6 from J, leaving 12 bases between them. In germline, CDR1 is LNHDA, CDR2 SQIVND (reference sequence). The CDR3 extends over 14 amino acids. Based on the CDR3 plus reference TRBV19 and TRBJ1-5, the full variable domain is DGGITQSPKYLFRKEGQNVTLSCEQNLNHDAMYWYRQDPGQGLRLIYYSQIVNDFQKGDIAEGYSVSREKKESFPLTVTSAQKNPTAFYLCASSMAGLGQPQHFGDGTRLSIL.

This clonotype was observed many times. The rearrangement links TRBV6-2 or TRBV6-3 to TRBJ2-5; TRBD2 matches 11 bases. The trim removed 7 bases at V and 5 bases at J, leaving 6 bases unmatched. This CDR3 has 14 amino acids. Germline V gene sequence: CDR1 MNHEY, CDR2 SVGEGT. CDR3 nucleotides: TGTGCCAGCACCCTGCGGACTAGCGGGGAGACCCAGTACTTC. This translates into CASTLRTSGETQYF.

This clonotype has ten or more counts. The chain uses TRBV7-2 and TRBJ2-7, with unresolved D. Per germline, CDR1 SGHTA and CDR2 FQGNSA. The CDR3 runs to 14 residues. Trimming took off 3 bases at V and 3 bases at J, with 12 bases between the two ends. The CDR3 is CASSFSRSRYEQYF. CDR3 nucleotide sequence: TGTGCCAGCAGCTTTTCCAGATCCCGCTACGAGCAGTACTTC.

The sample holds many counts of this clonotype. This chain joins TRBV10-3 and TRBJ1-4; TRBD1 aligns across 10 bases. The CDR3 spans 14 residues. V gave up 6 bases and J gave up 8 bases; unmatched junction bases: 6. CDR1 and CDR2 (germline): ENHRY, SYGVKD. CDR3 DNA sequence: TGTGCCATCAGGGACGGGACAGGGGACGAAAAACTGTTTTTT. This gives the protein CAIRDGTGDEKLFF.

This clonotype was seen only a few times. J is TRBJ2-7 and V is TRBV27; 8 bases align to TRBD2. The CDR3 is made up of 15 amino acids. The germline V gene encodes CDR1 MNHEY and CDR2 SMNVEV (reference sequence). The ends lost 2 bases at V and 3 bases at J; junction bases unmatched: 6. The CDR3 DNA reads TGTGCCAGCAGTTTAAAGGGACTAGGTGGCTACGAGCAGTACTTC. Its translation is CASSLKGLGGYEQYF.

The V and J genes are TRBV7-8 and TRBJ2-2; 9 nucleotides match TRBD2. CDR1 and CDR2 from the germline V gene are SGHVS and FQNEAQ. This CDR3 is 16 amino acids long. J lost 4 bases, V lost 3 bases, and 6 bases had no gene match. This CDR3 is CASSFSGSDVTGELFF. CDR3 nucleotides: TGTGCCAGCAGCTTTAGCGGGAGTGATGTCACCGGGGAGCTGTTTTTT.

Of note for this clonotype: A much larger clonotype is one base distant, so this may be a read error. J is TRBJ1-5 and V is TRBV24-1; 10 nucleotides match TRBD1. CDR3 length equals 15 residues. The germline gives CDR1 KGHDR, CDR2 SFDVKD. The trim removed 5 bases at V and 3 bases at J, leaving 3 bases unmatched. CDR3 amino acids: CATSVTGGFNQPQHF. The CDR3, as DNA: TGTGCCACCAGTGTGACAGGGGGCTTCAATCAGCCCCAGCATTTT.

CDR3 bases: TGTGCCAGCAGTAACCGACAAGGGAATCAGCCCCAGCATTTT. Translated: CASSNRQGNQPQHF. The chain joins TRBV6-1 to TRBJ1-5, with D hard to call. CDR3 size: 14 residues. In germline, CDR1 is MNHNS, CDR2 SASEGT. V gave up 5 bases and J gave up 4 bases, with 12 bases separating them.

This clonotype was observed at least ten times. CDR3 sequence: CASSLKGVGEQYV. CDR3 DNA: TGTGCCAGCAGCTTAAAGGGGGTCGGCGAGCAGTACGTC. This rearrangement joins TRBV11-2 to TRBJ2-7; D may be TRBD1 (6 bases). The CDR3 runs to 13 residues. The germline gives CDR1 SGHAT, CDR2 FQNNGV. V was trimmed by 2 bases and J by 6 bases, leaving 11 bases between them.

This clonotype was seen a few times. The chain couples TRBV30 to TRBJ1-6; the match to TRBD1 covers 7 bases. Looked up from germline, CDR1 is GTSNPN and CDR2 is SVGIG (reference sequence). Unmatched junction bases numbered 9, after V lost 1 base and J lost 9 bases. The CDR3 spans 15 residues. CDR3 amino acids: CAWSEDRPNGSPLHF. CDR3 DNA sequence: TGTGCCTGGAGTGAGGACAGGCCGAACGGTTCACCCCTCCACTTT.

In this sample, this clonotype turned up many times. The chain combines TRBV10-3 with TRBJ2-2, with TRBD1 identical over 9 bases. Germline CDR1 and CDR2: ENHRY and SYGVKD. Trimming took 4 bases from V and 6 from J; bases not matched to a gene: 6. CDR3 length: 15 amino acids. The CDR3 DNA reads TGTGCCATCAGTGTAGGACAGGGGATCTCCGGGGAGCTGTTTTTT. It translates to CAISVGQGISGELFF.

This clonotype has at least ten counts. The V gene is TRBV11-3, the J gene TRBJ2-5; D is perhaps TRBD2 (7 bases). The CDR3 is 15 amino acids. Germline loops: CDR1 SGHNT, CDR2 YENEEA. V lost 5 bases, J lost 4 bases, and 17 bases lay in between. The CDR3 region has the DNA TGTGCCAGCAGCCTAGGGGGTGGGGAGGGAGAGACCCAGTACTTC. It codes for CASSLGGGEGETQYF.

This clonotype was seen just once. The CDR3 loop reads CASSLAPGGEYF. The DNA for the CDR3 is TGTGCCAGCAGTTTGGCCCCTGGAGGGGAGTACTTC. The V gene is TRBV12-3 or TRBV12-4, the J gene TRBJ2-5; maybe TRBD2 (6 bases). CDR3 length: 12 amino acids. V gave up 3 bases and J gave up 12 bases, with 14 bases separating them.

This clonotype turned up a few times. The rearrangement joins TRBV6-6 to TRBJ1-1, with D uncertain. Deletions cut 0 bases from V and 1 base from J, with 6 bases between. This CDR3 has 14 amino acids. Germline CDR1 is MNHNY and CDR2 is SVGAGI (reference sequence). The CDR3 sequence is CASSYSRTNTEAFF. Written as DNA, the CDR3 is TGTGCCAGCAGTTACTCCAGGACGAACACTGAAGCTTTCTTT.

At least ten counts were recorded for this clonotype. The chain uses TRBV20-1 and TRBJ2-1, with a possible D match to TRBD1 (7 bases). Germline V gene data show CDR1 as DFQATT and CDR2 as SNEGSKA (reference sequence). This CDR3 is 13 amino acids long. Trimming took off 8 bases at V and 8 bases at J, with 19 bases between the two ends. The CDR3, as DNA: TGCAGTTCCTTGCGCGGGACAGTCGATGAGCAGTTCTTC. This codes for CSSLRGTVDEQFF.

This clonotype was counted at least ten times. The J gene is TRBJ2-2, the V gene TRBV11-3; D gene uncertain. The CDR3 runs 14 residues. Germline loops: CDR1 SGHNT, CDR2 YENEEA. V lost 6 bases and J lost 1, with 9 bases in between. CDR3 in amino acids: CASSRARNTGELFF. The CDR3 DNA follows: TGTGCCAGCAGTCGAGCGAGGAACACCGGGGAGCTGTTTTTT.

A note on this clonotype: It may be a read error: a sequence one base away is much more abundant. This chain links TRBV12-5 with TRBJ2-1; 10 bases match TRBD2. CDR3 length: 12 residues. The germline V gene encodes CDR1 LGHNT and CDR2 FRNRAP. V was pared by 6 bases and J by 10 bases, with 3 bases of the junction left unmatched. The CDR3 loop is CASGLGLAEQFF. The DNA for the CDR3 is TGTGCTAGTGGCCTGGGACTAGCGGAGCAGTTCTTC.

This clonotype has ten or more counts. The CDR3 sequence is CSAILSERYTF. The CDR3, as DNA: TGCAGTGCAATTTTATCTGAGCGCTACACCTTC. The chain joins TRBV20-1 to TRBJ1-2; D is ambiguous. V lost 6 bases and J 9 bases, leaving 14 bases between the germline ends. Per the germline V gene, CDR1 is DFQATT and CDR2 is SNEGSKA (reference sequence). The CDR3 contains 11 residues.